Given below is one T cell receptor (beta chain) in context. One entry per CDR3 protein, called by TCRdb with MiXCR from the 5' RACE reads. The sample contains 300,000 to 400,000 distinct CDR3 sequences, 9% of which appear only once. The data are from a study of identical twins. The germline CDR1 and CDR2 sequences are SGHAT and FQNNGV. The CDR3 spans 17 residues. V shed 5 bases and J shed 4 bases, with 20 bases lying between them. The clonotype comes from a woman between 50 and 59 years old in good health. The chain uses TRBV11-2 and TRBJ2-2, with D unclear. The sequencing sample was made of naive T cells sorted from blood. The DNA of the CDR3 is TGTGCCAGCAGCCCCGTTGGAGTTCTCTTCTTCACCGGGGAGCTGTTTTTT. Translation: CASSPVGVLFFTGELFF. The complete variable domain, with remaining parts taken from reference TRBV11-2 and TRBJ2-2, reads EAGVAQSPRYKIIEKRQSVAFWCNPISGHATLYWYQQILGQGPKLLIQFQNNGVVDDSQLPKDRFSAERLKGVDSTLKIQPAKLEDSAVYLCASSPVGVLFFTGELFFGEGSRLTVL.